Reported below is one TCR beta chain. In the authors' methods: From ImmunoSEQ came sequences covering only the junction and carrying no quality scores, so filtering differed. Here immunoSEQ multiplex PCR was the method, and the copy in TCRdb shows in-frame clones only, minus some. From that table come the V and J calls and clone size; the DNA was used to work out D and trimming. The repertoire holds millions of clones, with around 94% as singletons. The data were obtained in a study of shared clonotypes between healthy human individuals. Subsets obtained from CD4+ cells comprised CD45RA+ naive and CD45RA-negative memory cells. The receptor's source is a man between 18 and 29 years old in good health. The sequencing input was naive CD4+ T cells sorted from blood. Subset indicated: CD45RA+ positively selected.

CDR3 DNA sequence: TGTGCCAGCAGCGTAGGACAGGGGAGAGCCACAGATACGCAGTATTTT. It encodes CASSVGQGRATDTQYF. The genes are TRBV9 and TRBJ2-3, with 8 bases matching TRBD1. CDR1 SGDLS and CDR2 YYNGEE come from the germline V gene. The J segment lost 2 bases and the V segment lost 0 bases, leaving 5 bases of the junction unmatched. The CDR3 runs 16 residues.